One and the same sample provided the 9 T cell receptor beta chains below, sequenced in a study of blood T cell repertoires in COVID-19. Measured with immunoSEQ multiplex PCR; TCRdb has only the in-frame clones, and not every one. The sample has more than 250,000 clones; around 86% are singletons. Input material: peripheral blood. The receptors originated from a man aged 50-59 years with active or convalescent COVID-19.

The genes are TRBV7-3 and TRBJ2-1, with D possibly being TRBD2 (5 bases). Germline CDR1 and CDR2: SGHTA and FQGTGA. The CDR3 is 13 residues long. The V gene lost 4 bases and the J gene lost 7 bases, with 11 bases spanning the gap. DNA of the CDR3: TGTGCCAGCAGCTCCCAGACGGGAAATGAGCAGTTCTTC. Its protein is CASSSQTGNEQFF.

The genes are TRBV6-6 and TRBJ1-1; TRBD1 matches at 10 bases. V shed 6 bases, J shed 1 base, and the junction held 2 bases outside the gene matches. Germline CDR1 and CDR2: MNHNY and SVGAGI (reference sequence). The CDR3 runs to 14 residues. The CDR3: CASSRDRGNTEAFF. CDR3 DNA sequence: TGTGCCAGCAGCCGGGACAGGGGGAACACTGAAGCTTTCTTT.

The chain joins TRBV4-1 to TRBJ2-7; weak D call: TRBD2 (5 bases). V gave up 0 bases and J gave up 0 bases, with 18 bases separating them. Germline V CDR1 and CDR2: MGHRA, YSYEKL. The CDR3 runs to 18 residues. The CDR3 protein is CASSQEGLGSRTSYEQYF. The CDR3 DNA reads as TGCGCCAGCAGCCAAGAAGGGTTGGGGAGCAGGACCTCCTACGAGCAGTACTTC.

The chain carries TRBV7-9 and TRBJ1-5; D gene ambiguous. This CDR3 has 12 residues. Germline values: CDR1 SEHNR, CDR2 FQNEAQ (reference sequence). The V end was cut by 3 bases, the J end by 5 bases, with 5 bases between. CDR3 loop: CASSLAHQPQHF. The CDR3 nucleotides are TGTGCCAGCAGCTTGGCCCATCAGCCCCAGCATTTT.

This rearrangement joins TRBV7-9 to TRBJ1-3; 7 nucleotides match TRBD1. Germline CDR1 and CDR2: SEHNR and FQNEAQ (reference sequence). V lost 5 bases to trimming and J lost 0 bases; unmatched junction nucleotides: 7. The length of the CDR3 is 16 residues. The CDR3 spells CASSLDRDSSGNTIYF. Written as DNA, the CDR3 is TGTGCCAGCAGCCTCGACCGGGACAGCTCTGGAAACACCATATATTTT.

The chain is built from TRBV28 and TRBJ1-4; TRBD1 agrees at 8 bases. Trimming took 4 bases from V and 8 from J; bases not matched to a gene: 9. The CDR3 extends over 15 amino acids. The germline V gene has CDR1 MDHEN and CDR2 SYDVKM. The CDR3 coding sequence is TGTGCCAGCAGTTCCTTCAGGGGGCGAGCCGAAAAACTGTTTTTT. Translated: CASSSFRGRAEKLFF. The full variable domain, with the rest looked up from reference TRBV28 and TRBJ1-4, is DVKVTQSSRYLVKRTGEKVFLECVQDMDHENMFWYRQDPGLGLRLIYFSYDVKMKEKGDIPEGYSVSREKKERFSLILESASTNQTSMYLCASSSFRGRAEKLFFGSGTQLSVL.

The chain carries TRBV2 and TRBJ1-2, with TRBD1 identical over 8 bases. Germline assignment: CDR1 SNHLY and CDR2 FYNNEI. This CDR3 region has 13 residues. V lost 5 bases and J lost 8; bases outside the gene matches: 7. In nucleotides, the CDR3 is TGTGCCAGCAGTTCCCAGGGGGCGGGCGGCTACACCTTC. It yields the protein CASSSQGAGGYTF. The full variable domain, with the rest looked up from reference TRBV2 and TRBJ1-2, is EPEVTQTPSHQVTQMGQEVILRCVPISNHLYFYWYRQILGQKVEFLVSFYNNEISEKSEIFDDQFSVERPDGSNFTLKIRSTKLEDSAMYFCASSSQGAGGYTFGSGTRLTVV.

The rearrangement links TRBV6-2 or TRBV6-3 to TRBJ2-1, with D uncertain. Trimming removed 2 bases from V and 5 bases from J, with 13 bases in between. Germline CDR1 reads MNHEY; CDR2 reads SVGEGT. The CDR3 runs 15 residues. CDR3 residues: CASSYAGLLNNEQFF. The CDR3 coding sequence is TGTGCCAGCAGTTACGCTGGGCTTTTGAACAATGAGCAGTTCTTC.

This rearrangement joins TRBV9 to TRBJ1-4; no clear D. This CDR3 spans 16 amino acids. The V and J ends lost 0 bases and 0 bases respectively, with 9 bases between them. Per germline, CDR1 SGDLS and CDR2 YYNGEE. CDR3 region: CASSVDPGATNEKLFF. The DNA of the CDR3 is TGTGCCAGCAGCGTAGACCCCGGTGCAACTAATGAAAAACTGTTTTTT.